Shown below are 27 T cell receptor beta chains from a single sample sequenced in a study of cytomegalovirus exposure and HLA in healthy donors. The PCR ran on 60 Vbeta and 13 Jbeta primers. The data were produced by immunoSEQ multiplex PCR, yet TCRdb's version contains in-frame clones alone and is incomplete. The sample lists 270,000 or so clones; about 90% were seen once. Sequencing used PBMCs. The receptors originated from a girl under 10 years old in good health and CMV-seronegative.

The chain recombines TRBV7-9 with TRBJ1-5, with 7 bases that match TRBD1. The CDR3 consists of 16 residues. CDR1 is SEHNR, CDR2 FQNEAQ, per germline (reference sequence). The V gene end was trimmed by 1 base and the J gene end by 7 bases; junction bases not matched to a gene: 10. CDR3 sequence: CASSLGQDRSRQPQHF. CDR3 nucleotide sequence: TGTGCCAGCAGCTTAGGGCAGGACAGGTCCCGGCAGCCCCAGCATTTT. Full variable domain (rest looked up from reference TRBV7-9 and TRBJ1-5): DTGVSQNPRHKITKRGQNVTFRCDPISEHNRLYWYRQTLGQGPEFLTYFQNEAQLEKSRLLSDRFSAERPKGSFSTLEIQRTEQGDSAMYLCASSLGQDRSRQPQHFGDGTRLSIL.

The rearrangement joins TRBV7-9 to TRBJ2-2, with 7 bases lining up with TRBD2. The germline gives CDR1 SEHNR, CDR2 FQNEAQ (reference sequence). The junction had 15 bases not matched to a gene; V was cut back by 8 bases and J by 3 bases. The CDR3 is 17 amino acids. CDR3 sequence reads: CASAGRLASRDTGELFF. In nucleotides, the CDR3 is TGTGCCAGCGCAGGGAGACTAGCCTCACGAGACACCGGGGAGCTGTTTTTT.

The rearrangement links TRBV28 to TRBJ1-2, with a weak D call TRBD1 (6 bases). Germline V lookup: CDR1 MDHEN, CDR2 SYDVKM. V was cut by 1 base and J by 5 bases, with 14 bases left in between. CDR3 length equals 15 residues. The CDR3 coding sequence is TGTGCCAGCAGTTTATTGGAGAGGGGGAAATATGGCTACACCTTC. Encoded protein: CASSLLERGKYGYTF.

V is TRBV2 and J is TRBJ2-3; D is perhaps TRBD2 (6 bases). V gave up 5 bases and J gave up 2 bases, with 14 bases separating them. CDR1 and CDR2 (germline): SNHLY, FYNNEI. The CDR3 has 15 residues. For the CDR3, the DNA is TGTGCCAGCAGTACGCCGGGACTTAACACAGATACGCAGTATTTT. This codes for CASSTPGLNTDTQYF.

V gene TRBV6-1 combines with J gene TRBJ2-1, with D perhaps TRBD1 (5 bases). V was trimmed by 3 bases and J by 7 bases, leaving 16 bases between them. The CDR3 runs to 15 residues. Looked up from germline, CDR1 is MNHNS and CDR2 is SASEGT. CDR3 in DNA: TGTGCCAGCAGTGATCTCATACAGGTCGGGAATGAGCAGTTCTTC. Its translation is CASSDLIQVGNEQFF.

This clone was detected only once. The genes are TRBV25-1 and TRBJ2-3; 9 nucleotides align to TRBD2. Per germline, CDR1 MGHDK and CDR2 SYGVNS. There are 15 residues in the CDR3. J gave up 2 bases and V 5 bases, and 5 bases lay outside the gene matches. CDR3 region: CASSIAGVLTDTQYF. The DNA for the CDR3 is TGTGCCAGCAGTATAGCGGGAGTCCTCACAGATACGCAGTATTTT.

The chain has TRBV10-3 and TRBJ2-7; 9 bases fit TRBD2. This CDR3 has 14 amino acids. Germline V gene sequence: CDR1 ENHRY, CDR2 SYGVKD. The V gene end was trimmed by 6 bases and the J gene end by 3 bases; junction bases not matched to a gene: 6. As DNA, the CDR3 is TGTGCCATCAGCCCGACTAGCGGATACTACGAGCAGTACTTC. The encoded protein is CAISPTSGYYEQYF.

This chain uses TRBV6-5 with TRBJ2-7; TRBD1 matches at 9 bases. Trimming took 5 bases from V and 6 from J; bases not matched to a gene: 8. The CDR3 runs to 14 residues. The germline CDR1 and CDR2 sequences are MNHEY and SVGAGI. In DNA form, the CDR3 reads TGTGCCAGCAGTCCGGGACAGGGTTTCTCCGAGCAGTACTTC. Translating gives CASSPGQGFSEQYF.

The chain employs TRBV19 and TRBJ2-7, with D maybe TRBD2 (6 bases). Germline assignment: CDR1 LNHDA and CDR2 SQIVND (reference sequence). Trimming removed 4 bases from V and 6 bases from J, with 19 bases in between. CDR3 size: 15 residues. The CDR3 reads CASSTWTNGSSEQYF. CDR3 nucleotide sequence: TGTGCCAGTAGTACTTGGACTAACGGGAGTTCCGAGCAGTACTTC.

This clone showed up just once. CDR3 sequence reads: CASSPDSVGHGYTF. As DNA, the CDR3 is TGTGCCAGCAGCCCTGATAGTGTTGGGCATGGCTACACCTTC. The V and J genes are TRBV6-5 and TRBJ1-2; D remains ambiguous. The CDR3 sequence is 14 residues long. Germline-derived CDR1 and CDR2 are MNHEY and SVGAGI. Trimming removed 6 bases from V and 6 bases from J, with 17 bases in between.

This chain joins TRBV19 and TRBJ1-1; no definite D call. V was cut by 4 bases and J by 4 bases, with 10 bases left in between. The CDR3 has 13 residues. Germline CDR1 reads LNHDA; CDR2 reads SQIVND (reference sequence). The CDR3 DNA reads as TGTGCCAGTAGTACCCTAGTCGGCACTGAAGCTTTCTTT. Translated, it gives CASSTLVGTEAFF.

This chain uses TRBV19 with TRBJ1-2; 7 bases line up with TRBD1. Germline loops: CDR1 LNHDA, CDR2 SQIVND (reference sequence). The CDR3 totals 15 residues. Trimming at V came to 3 bases and at J to 8 bases, leaving 12 bases not matched to a gene. Here the CDR3 reads CASSIPGQAYLGYTF. The CDR3 bases are TGTGCCAGTAGTATCCCTGGACAGGCCTATCTGGGCTACACCTTC.

This chain joins TRBV25-1 and TRBJ2-1, with 7 nucleotides matching TRBD2. The V segment lost 2 bases and the J segment 6 bases; nucleotides outside the gene matches: 1. This CDR3 is built from 13 residues. Germline V CDR1 and CDR2: MGHDK, SYGVNS. CDR3 in amino acids: CASSEGGGNEQFF. The CDR3 DNA reads as TGTGCCAGCAGTGAAGGCGGGGGCAATGAGCAGTTCTTC.

This chain connects TRBV7-2 to TRBJ2-1, with TRBD2 identical over 12 bases. CDR1 and CDR2 (germline): SGHTA, FQGNSA. CDR3 length equals 16 residues. Unmatched junction bases numbered 8, after V lost 4 bases and J lost 7 bases. CDR3 residues: CASSSPTSGSRNEQFF. The DNA of the CDR3 is TGTGCCAGCAGCTCACCGACTAGCGGGAGTAGGAATGAGCAGTTCTTC. Full variable domain (remainder filled in from reference TRBV7-2 and TRBJ2-1): GAGVSQSPSNKVTEKGKDVELRCDPISGHTALYWYRQSLGQGLEFLIYFQGNSAPDKSGLPSDRFSAERTGGSVSTLTIQRTQQEDSAVYLCASSSPTSGSRNEQFFGPGTRLTVL.

The rearrangement links TRBV27 to TRBJ2-5, with 9 bases fitting TRBD2. J gave up 0 bases and V 5 bases, and 4 bases lay outside the gene matches. Germline values: CDR1 MNHEY, CDR2 SMNVEV (reference sequence). The CDR3 totals 15 residues. In DNA, the CDR3 is TGTGCCAGCAGTCGACTAGCGGAGAACCAAGAGACCCAGTACTTC. This sequence encodes CASSRLAENQETQYF.

The chain uses TRBV28 and TRBJ1-5, with a tentative D call TRBD1 (6 bases). CDR1 and CDR2 from the germline V gene are MDHEN and SYDVKM. The CDR3 runs to 13 residues. V was clipped by 10 bases and J by 3 bases, with 13 bases between them. The CDR3 DNA reads as TGTGCCATGAGGGGGGGATACAATCAGCCCCAGCATTTT. Its translation is CAMRGGYNQPQHF.

V usage is TRBV18 and J usage is TRBJ1-2, with TRBD1 matching over 9 bases. Unmatched junction bases numbered 7, after V lost 1 base and J lost 7 bases. The CDR3 is made up of 15 amino acids. Germline V gene lookup returns CDR1 KGHSH and CDR2 LQKENI. This chain's CDR3 is CASSPRDRENFGYTF. DNA for the CDR3: TGTGCCAGCTCACCACGGGACAGGGAAAATTTTGGCTACACCTTC.

The V gene is TRBV6-5, the J gene TRBJ1-1, with D perhaps TRBD1 (6 bases). CDR3 length: 14 residues. Trimming removed 3 bases from V and 5 bases from J, with 13 bases in between. In germline, CDR1 is MNHEY, CDR2 SVGAGI. The CDR3 is CASSYSGTTTEAFF. CDR3 DNA: TGTGCCAGCAGTTATTCCGGGACAACGACTGAAGCTTTCTTT.

The chain uses TRBV6-5 and TRBJ2-7, with TRBD2 matching 9 bases. The junction had 8 bases not matched to a gene; V was cut back by 2 bases and J by 6 bases. Germline loops: CDR1 MNHEY, CDR2 SVGAGI. The CDR3 is 15 amino acids. CDR3 DNA sequence: TGTGCCAGCAGTTACGGGCGGGGGGGCCTTGGCGAGCAGTACTTC. This sequence encodes CASSYGRGGLGEQYF.

The chain employs TRBV15 and TRBJ2-5; maybe TRBD2 (6 bases). CDR1 is LNHNV and CDR2 is YYDKDF in the germline V gene (reference sequence). Trimming removed 1 base at V and 3 bases at J, with 6 bases between. CDR3 length equals 13 residues. CDR3 nucleotide sequence: TGTGCCACCAGCAGAGTAGCGGAAGAGACCCAGTACTTC. Translating gives CATSRVAEETQYF.

The rearrangement joins TRBV5-4 to TRBJ2-1, with 8 bases aligning to TRBD2. The V gene's germline CDR1 is SGHNT and CDR2 YYREEE (reference sequence). CDR3 length: 13 residues. V lost 4 bases and J lost 7; bases outside the gene matches: 4. CDR3 protein: CASSPREGNEQFF. In DNA, the CDR3 is TGTGCCAGCAGCCCACGGGAGGGGAATGAGCAGTTCTTC.

The chain joins TRBV11-2 to TRBJ2-6; TRBD2 might be the D (6 bases). Germline assignment: CDR1 SGHAT and CDR2 FQNNGV. The V end lost 6 bases, the J end lost 1 base, and 13 bases lay between the germline ends. This CDR3 is 16 amino acids long. The CDR3 DNA reads TGTGCCAGCAGGGAAAGTGGAGGGTCTGGGGCCAACGTCCTGACTTTC. As protein: CASRESGGSGANVLTF.

The CDR3: CASSSGLYTGELFF. The CDR3 DNA sequence: TGTGCCAGCAGCTCGGGACTCTACACCGGGGAGCTGTTTTTT. This chain uses TRBV11-3 with TRBJ2-2; possible D gene TRBD2, 6 bases. V was clipped by 4 bases and J by 3 bases, with 9 bases between them. Germline V CDR1 and CDR2: SGHNT, YENEEA. The CDR3 loop spans 14 amino acids. The full variable domain, in which reference TRBV11-3 and TRBJ2-2 provide the parts outside the CDR3, is EAGVVQSPRYKIIEKKQPVAFWCNPISGHNTLYWYLQNLGQGPELLIRYENEEAVDDSQLPKDRFSAERLKGVDSTLKIQPAELGDSAVYLCASSSGLYTGELFFGEGSRLTVL.

The chain links TRBV5-6 to TRBJ1-2; D not certain. The CDR3 consists of 13 residues. V lost 0 bases to trimming and J lost 8 bases, with 11 bases between them. In germline, CDR1 is SGHDT, CDR2 YYEEEE. CDR3 loop: CASSLAGVAGYTF. CDR3 nucleotides: TGTGCCAGCAGCTTGGCCGGAGTGGCGGGCTACACCTTC.

The CDR3 protein is CASSNDSGEAFF. The CDR3 DNA is TGTGCCAGCAGCAACGACAGTGGCGAGGCTTTCTTT. This chain uses TRBV7-9 with TRBJ1-1; possibly TRBD1 for D (5 bases). Trimming took off 5 bases at V and 11 bases at J, with 15 bases between the two ends. The CDR3 consists of 12 residues. The V gene's germline CDR1 is SEHNR and CDR2 FQNEAQ (reference sequence). Full variable domain (rest looked up from reference TRBV7-9 and TRBJ1-1): DTGVSQNPRHKITKRGQNVTFRCDPISEHNRLYWYRQTLGQGPEFLTYFQNEAQLEKSRLLSDRFSAERPKGSFSTLEIQRTEQGDSAMYLCASSNDSGEAFFGQGTRLTVV.

V is TRBV29-1 and J is TRBJ2-1; TRBD2 agrees at 7 bases. CDR1 and CDR2 (germline): SQVTM, ANQGSEA. CDR3 length: 14 residues. V lost 4 bases to trimming and J lost 9 bases; unmatched junction nucleotides: 12. For the CDR3, the DNA is TGCAGCGTTGTTCGGGGGAGGGCCAGTGGTGAGCAGTTCTTC. It codes for CSVVRGRASGEQFF.

This sequence joins TRBV30 and TRBJ1-6; no clear D gene. Germline CDR1 reads GTSNPN; CDR2 reads SVGIG (reference sequence). With 7 bases removed from V and 7 bases from J, the gap between germline ends came to 14 bases. This CDR3 has 13 residues. The CDR3 here is CAFLGRSNSPLHF. Written as DNA, the CDR3 is TGTGCCTTTCTGGGGAGGTCGAATTCACCCCTCCACTTT.